What follows are 28 T cell receptor beta chains derived from one specimen sequenced in a study of T cells in Graves' hyperthyroidism and ophthalmopathy (dated by TCRdb to between 2017 and 2020). The library was built by means of multiplex PCR. The data were produced on an Illumina HiSeq 2000. The TCR beta CDR3 regions were amplified from the RNA transcripts. A first-round RT-PCR of the TCR CDR3 used the HTBI primer set with the Qiagen OneStep RT-PCR kit. TCRdb trimmed public reads at Q25 via fastp, called clones via MiXCR and kept in-frame beta chains. Rows are unified per CDR3 protein, each entry keeping the most common DNA and genes. Across this sample there are some 690,000 distinct CDR3 sequences, with around 15% seen only once. Around 15% of the sample belongs to the ten largest clones. Material for sequencing was blood. These receptors were taken from a man aged 45-60 years with Graves' hyperthyroidism.

There are a few counts of this clonotype. This chain uses TRBV3-1 with TRBJ2-1; weak D call: TRBD2 (6 bases). Per the germline V gene, CDR1 is LGHDT and CDR2 is YNNKEL (reference sequence). Trimming shortened V by 0 bases and J by 4 bases, and 10 bases separated the two germline ends. This CDR3 is 15 amino acids long. The CDR3 DNA sequence: TGTGCCAGCAGCCAAGAGGCGGGGCCGTACAATGAGCAGTTCTTC. Translation gives CASSQEAGPYNEQFF.

This clonotype showed up many times. The chain recombines TRBV12-3 or TRBV12-4 with TRBJ1-1; tentatively, D is TRBD1 (5 bases). The CDR3 is made up of 15 amino acids. V shed 2 bases and J shed 4 bases, with 14 bases lying between them. The CDR3 bases are TGTGCCAGCAGTTTACTCGGGGCGAGTGGCACTGAAGCTTTCTTT. Translating it yields CASSLLGASGTEAFF.

This clonotype turned up a few times. The genes are TRBV30 and TRBJ1-3; D possibly corresponds to TRBD1 (6 bases). Trimming left V 3 bases short and J 2 bases short, with 14 bases between. Germline values: CDR1 GTSNPN, CDR2 SVGIG (reference sequence). The CDR3 contains 15 residues. The CDR3 reads CAWSVGQSTGNTIYF. The CDR3, as DNA: TGTGCCTGGAGCGTTGGACAGTCGACTGGAAACACCATATATTTT.

This clonotype came up a few times. The V call is TRBV9, the J call TRBJ2-7, with D unresolved. This CDR3 is built from 14 residues. CDR1 and CDR2 from the germline V gene are SGDLS and YYNGEE. Trimming took off 4 bases at V and 0 bases at J, with 11 bases between the two ends. The DNA of the CDR3 is TGTGCCAGCAGCCGTGGGTACGGCTCCTACGAGCAGTACTTC. It encodes CASSRGYGSYEQYF.

V and J are TRBV6-5 and TRBJ1-5, with 9 positions matching TRBD1. Per the germline V gene, CDR1 is MNHEY and CDR2 is SVGAGI. J gave up 4 bases and V 0 bases, and 7 bases lay outside the gene matches. The CDR3 extends over 17 amino acids. The CDR3 loop reads CASSYSPPGQGNQPQHF. For the CDR3, the DNA is TGTGCCAGCAGTTACTCTCCCCCGGGACAGGGTAATCAGCCCCAGCATTTT.

The rearrangement links TRBV2 to TRBJ1-1; D unresolved. The length of the CDR3 is 14 residues. V lost 6 bases to trimming and J lost 1 base, with 12 bases between them. Germline V gives CDR1 SNHLY, CDR2 FYNNEI. This CDR3 is CASRVSGPNTEAFF. The CDR3, as DNA: TGTGCCAGCAGGGTATCCGGGCCGAACACTGAAGCTTTCTTT.

This clonotype has more than one count but fewer than ten. V gene TRBV28 combines with J gene TRBJ2-7, with 7 bases that match TRBD2. Germline V lookup: CDR1 MDHEN, CDR2 SYDVKM. Trimming took 6 bases from V and 4 from J; bases not matched to a gene: 6. The CDR3 consists of 13 residues. The CDR3 nucleotides read TGTGCCAGCAGAGGGCGGGGGATATACGAGCAGTACTTC. Its protein is CASRGRGIYEQYF.

The chain employs TRBV9 and TRBJ2-1; 10 nucleotides align to TRBD2. The CDR3 is 15 amino acids. J lost 8 bases, V lost 0 bases, and 5 bases had no gene match. Germline V gives CDR1 SGDLS, CDR2 YYNGEE. Written as DNA, the CDR3 is TGTGCCAGCAGCGTAGGGAGCGGGAGGGGATATGAGCAGTTCTTC. Encoded protein: CASSVGSGRGYEQFF.

The sample holds a few counts of this clonotype. A much larger clone is a single base away; this may be a read error. The genes are TRBV20-1 and TRBJ2-5; possibly TRBD1 for D (5 bases). CDR1 is DFQATT, CDR2 SNEGSKA, per germline (reference sequence). The CDR3 consists of 15 residues. Trimming cost V 5 bases and J 7 bases, with 23 bases left between them. CDR3 loop: CSARLHGALIVTQYF. CDR3 DNA sequence: TGCAGTGCTCGCCTACATGGGGCGTTAATAGTGACCCAGTACTTC.

This clonotype occurred a few times. The rearrangement uses TRBV7-9 and TRBJ2-3; 9 bases align to TRBD2. Per the germline V gene, CDR1 is SEHNR and CDR2 is FQNEAQ (reference sequence). V shed 5 bases and J 2 bases; nucleotides not matched to a gene: 8. The CDR3 covers 16 residues. This CDR3 reads CASSAMTSGVTDTQYF. The DNA for the CDR3 is TGTGCCAGCAGCGCCATGACTAGCGGAGTCACAGATACGCAGTATTTT.

This clonotype was counted at least ten times. The CDR3 region is CASSINRQGQETQYF. In DNA form, the CDR3 reads TGTGCCAGTAGTATAAATCGCCAGGGCCAAGAGACCCAGTACTTC. This chain links TRBV19 with TRBJ2-5; D perhaps matches TRBD1 (5 bases). Trimming shortened V by 2 bases and J by 1 base, and 11 bases separated the two germline ends. The CDR3 extends over 15 amino acids. CDR1 and CDR2 from the germline V gene are LNHDA and SQIVND (reference sequence).

Written as DNA, the CDR3 is TGTGCCTGGAATCGGAACAATGAGCAGTTCTTC. Amino acid sequence: CAWNRNNEQFF. V and J are TRBV30 and TRBJ2-1; D call uncertain. V was cut by 4 bases and J by 5 bases, with 6 bases left in between. CDR3 length equals 11 residues. Germline V gene sequence: CDR1 GTSNPN, CDR2 SVGIG (reference sequence). The variable domain in full, completed from reference TRBV30 and TRBJ2-1, reads SQTIHQWPATLVQPVGSPLSLECTVEGTSNPNLYWYRQAAGRGLQLLFYSVGIGQISSEVPQNLSASRPQDRQFILSSKKLLLSDSGFYLCAWNRNNEQFFGPGTRLTVL.

This clonotype came up many times. The rearrangement links TRBV12-3 or TRBV12-4 to TRBJ1-1, with 12 bases identical to TRBD1. V lost 5 bases, J lost 6 bases, and 10 bases stayed unmatched. The CDR3 is 16 amino acids. Written as DNA, the CDR3 is TGTGCCAGCAGTACGGGACAGGGGGCAAGTAGGGCTGAAGCTTTCTTT. Its translation: CASSTGQGASRAEAFF.

At least ten counts were recorded for this clonotype. Here the CDR3 DNA reads TGTGCCAGCAGCCACGGACTAGCCCGCTACGAGCAGTACTTC. Amino acid sequence: CASSHGLARYEQYF. The rearrangement uses TRBV14 and TRBJ2-7, with 8 bases fitting TRBD2. The germline V gene has CDR1 SGHDN and CDR2 FVKESK. J lost 3 bases, V lost 3 bases, and 4 bases had no gene match. The CDR3 covers 14 residues.

The table lists this clonotype with a count of one. This sequence joins TRBV10-3 and TRBJ1-1; no clear D gene. This CDR3 is 11 amino acids long. V lost 7 bases and J lost 8, with 11 bases in between. Germline V gene lookup returns CDR1 ENHRY and CDR2 SYGVKD. CDR3 in amino acids: CAITKGPEAFF. The CDR3 DNA is TGTGCCATCACTAAGGGCCCAGAAGCTTTCTTT.

The J gene is TRBJ2-3, the V gene TRBV6-2 or TRBV6-3; D remains unclear. There are 14 residues in the CDR3. Germline CDR1 MNHEY, CDR2 SVGEGT. Between the trimmed V and J ends, which lost 0 bases and 5 bases, there was a span of 9 bases. This CDR3 is CASSYSALRDTQYF. DNA for the CDR3: TGTGCCAGCAGTTACTCGGCGCTGAGAGATACGCAGTATTTT.

This clonotype was seen a few times. The chain employs TRBV4-3 and TRBJ2-2; 7 nucleotides match TRBD1. The CDR3 covers 18 residues. Trimming at V came to 0 bases and at J to 4 bases, leaving 11 bases not matched to a gene. CDR1 is LGHNA and CDR2 is YSLEER in the germline V gene. The CDR3 bases are TGCGCCAGCAGCCAAGACACCGTTGACAGGGTACCCACCGGGGAGCTGTTTTTT. Its protein product is CASSQDTVDRVPTGELFF.

A few counts support this clonotype. The V and J genes are TRBV5-1 and TRBJ2-7; 7 bases align to TRBD1. The CDR3 length is 13 residues. Trimming removed 6 bases from V and 3 bases from J; junction bases left unmatched: 6. Germline V gives CDR1 SGHRS, CDR2 YFSETQ. CDR3 in amino acids: CASTRDRNYEQYF. In nucleotides, the CDR3 is TGCGCCAGCACCAGGGACAGAAACTACGAGCAGTACTTC.

Ten or more counts support this clonotype. The rearrangement links TRBV28 to TRBJ2-5; tentative D call: TRBD1 (5 bases). Trimming took off 3 bases at V and 0 bases at J, with 8 bases between the two ends. Germline CDR1 MDHEN, CDR2 SYDVKM. CDR3 length: 14 amino acids. The CDR3 DNA sequence: TGTGCCAGCAGTTTTCCGACAGACCAAGAGACCCAGTACTTC. This codes for CASSFPTDQETQYF. Full variable domain (missing parts from reference TRBV28 and TRBJ2-5): DVKVTQSSRYLVKRTGEKVFLECVQDMDHENMFWYRQDPGLGLRLIYFSYDVKMKEKGDIPEGYSVSREKKERFSLILESASTNQTSMYLCASSFPTDQETQYFGPGTRLLVL.

This clonotype has a count of ten or more. V usage is TRBV2 and J usage is TRBJ1-5; D is uncertain. Germline V lookup: CDR1 SNHLY, CDR2 FYNNEI. V gave up 5 bases and J gave up 3 bases, with 11 bases separating them. This CDR3 spans 14 amino acids. CDR3 in amino acids: CASSKDGDNQPQHF. In nucleotides, the CDR3 is TGTGCCAGCAGTAAAGACGGAGACAATCAGCCCCAGCATTTT.

This clonotype came up many times. The chain is built from TRBV28 and TRBJ1-5; 9 positions agree with TRBD1. CDR1 is MDHEN and CDR2 is SYDVKM in the germline V gene. CDR3 size: 15 residues. V was pared by 8 bases and J by 5 bases, with 10 bases of the junction left unmatched. CDR3 coding DNA: TGTGCCAGCTGTACGACAGGGGGTGGCCATCAGCCCCAGCATTTT. Translating gives CASCTTGGGHQPQHF. The full variable domain, with the rest looked up from reference TRBV28 and TRBJ1-5, is DVKVTQSSRYLVKRTGEKVFLECVQDMDHENMFWYRQDPGLGLRLIYFSYDVKMKEKGDIPEGYSVSREKKERFSLILESASTNQTSMYLCASCTTGGGHQPQHFGDGTRLSIL.

V is TRBV7-8 and J is TRBJ1-4; D call uncertain. V dropped 1 base and J dropped 7 bases, with 13 bases sitting between them. This CDR3 is built from 15 residues. Germline-derived CDR1 and CDR2 are SGHVS and FQNEAQ. CDR3 loop: CASSLVRGKSEKLFF. CDR3 in DNA: TGTGCCAGCAGCTTAGTCCGAGGAAAATCTGAAAAACTGTTTTTT.

The chain couples TRBV2 to TRBJ1-1; 9 bases are shared with TRBD1. Looked up from germline, CDR1 is SNHLY and CDR2 is FYNNEI. The CDR3 consists of 19 residues. Trimming removed 7 bases from V and 1 base from J; junction bases left unmatched: 19. CDR3 region: CASTEFSGTGRSQNTEAFF. In DNA form, the CDR3 reads TGTGCCAGCACTGAGTTTTCCGGGACAGGGAGATCTCAGAACACTGAAGCTTTCTTT.

This clonotype has a count of ten or more. V and J are TRBV28 and TRBJ1-1, with D hard to call. V lost 3 bases, J lost 5 bases, and 16 bases lay in between. The CDR3 is made up of 15 amino acids. Looked up from germline, CDR1 is MDHEN and CDR2 is SYDVKM. CDR3 in DNA: TGTGCCAGCAGTTTTAGTTACAACTCTAATACTGAAGCTTTCTTT. Amino acid sequence: CASSFSYNSNTEAFF.

This clonotype was counted ten times or more. This chain connects TRBV6-1 to TRBJ2-3; no definite D call. The CDR3 is 14 residues long. Looked up from germline, CDR1 is MNHNS and CDR2 is SASEGT. Trimming removed 5 bases at V and 5 bases at J, with 14 bases between. Here the CDR3 DNA reads TGTGCCAGCAGTCCGGGCCCCATTGAAGATACGCAGTATTTT. It is translated as CASSPGPIEDTQYF.

This clonotype was detected many times. The V and J genes are TRBV7-9 and TRBJ2-1, with 7 bases matching TRBD2. Losses at the gene ends were 2 bases for V and 3 bases for J; bases not matched to a gene: 7. Per the germline V gene, CDR1 is SEHNR and CDR2 is FQNEAQ (reference sequence). There are 16 residues in the CDR3. For the CDR3, the DNA is TGTGCCAGCAGCTTATCCCCTAGCGGAGACTACAATGAGCAGTTCTTC. Its protein product is CASSLSPSGDYNEQFF.

The chain links TRBV9 to TRBJ2-7; TRBD1 aligns across 7 bases. The V gene's germline CDR1 is SGDLS and CDR2 YYNGEE. J gave up 4 bases and V 4 bases, and 8 bases lay outside the gene matches. CDR3 length: 14 residues. DNA of the CDR3: TGTGCCAGCAGCCCTGACAGGGATCGGTACGAGCAGTACTTC. It is translated as CASSPDRDRYEQYF.

V and J are TRBV7-3 and TRBJ2-5; D not certain. The length of the CDR3 is 14 residues. The V end lost 2 bases, the J end lost 2 bases, and 9 bases lay between the germline ends. Per the germline V gene, CDR1 is SGHTA and CDR2 is FQGTGA. This CDR3 reads CASSLVRNQETQYF. CDR3 in DNA: TGTGCCAGCAGCTTAGTCCGGAATCAAGAGACCCAGTACTTC.